These T cell receptor beta chains were read from a single sample in a study of T cell responses to AZD1222 COVID-19 vaccine. Sequencing used immunoSEQ multiplex PCR; TCRdb keeps in-frame clones, though not all of them. The sample has 150,000 to 200,000 clones; less than 95% are singletons. The sequences come from peripheral blood, collected 28 days after the second AZD1222 dose. Receptor source: an adult who received the AZD1222 COVID-19 vaccine. CDR3s include the opening cysteine and the closing phenylalanine or tryptophan. A D gene is named only where the DNA matches it firmly. The listing skips clone size in some rows; elsewhere it reads once, few, many or a size class.

j_call: TRBJ1-3; d_call: -; v_call: TRBV19; clone_size: few; cdr3_nt: TGTGCCAGTAGTATATTCCGGCGGGCCTCTGGAAACACCATATATTTT; cdr3_aa: CASSIFRRASGNTIYF
j_call: TRBJ1-4; d_call: -; v_call: TRBV11-2; clone_size: -; cdr3_nt: TGTGCCAGCAGCTTAGGGGCTGAACCCCTCAATGAAAAACTGTTTTTT; cdr3_aa: CASSLGAEPLNEKLFF
j_call: TRBJ1-2; d_call: -; v_call: TRBV18; clone_size: -; cdr3_nt: TGTGCCAGCTCACCCCCGGGACATCTAAAAGCTAACTATGGCTACACCTTC; cdr3_aa: CASSPPGHLKANYGYTF
j_call: TRBJ2-3; d_call: -; v_call: TRBV5-1; clone_size: -; cdr3_nt: TGCGCCAGCAGCTTGGAAGGGCGGAGATACACAGATACGCAGTATTTT; cdr3_aa: CASSLEGRRYTDTQYF
j_call: TRBJ2-3; d_call: TRBD1; v_call: TRBV7-3; clone_size: -; cdr3_nt: TGTGCCAGCAGCCAACCAGGGGGAGATACGCAGTATTTT; cdr3_aa: CASSQPGGDTQYF
j_call: TRBJ2-5; d_call: TRBD1; v_call: TRBV19; clone_size: -; cdr3_nt: TGTGCCAGTAGTGTGACAGGGGGCGCGGGGGAGACCCAGTACTTC; cdr3_aa: CASSVTGGAGETQYF
j_call: TRBJ1-6; d_call: -; v_call: TRBV6-1; clone_size: -; cdr3_nt: TGTGCCAGCAGTGATAACGCAGGGCGTCATTCACCCCTCCACTTT; cdr3_aa: CASSDNAGRHSPLHF
j_call: TRBJ1-6; d_call: TRBD1; v_call: TRBV18; clone_size: -; cdr3_nt: TGTGCCAGCTCACCCCTAACCGGGGGGACAGGGGGCACTTCACCCCTCCACTTT; cdr3_aa: CASSPLTGGTGGTSPLHF
j_call: TRBJ1-6; d_call: -; v_call: TRBV4-1; clone_size: -; cdr3_nt: TGCGCCAGCAGCCAAATAAGGGGGAGGGGACGCTCACCCCTCCACTTT; cdr3_aa: CASSQIRGRGRSPLHF
j_call: TRBJ1-2; d_call: -; v_call: TRBV4-1; clone_size: -; cdr3_nt: TGCGCCAGCAGCCAAGATTTATCTCGCGTGGGGGTTCAGCACTATGGCTACACCTTC; cdr3_aa: CASSQDLSRVGVQHYGYTF
j_call: TRBJ2-1; d_call: TRBD2; v_call: TRBV6-2/TRBV6-3; clone_size: once; cdr3_nt: TGTGCCAGCAGTTACTCGGGCGGGAGGGCCCGAAATGAGCAGTTCTTC; cdr3_aa: CASSYSGGRARNEQFF
j_call: TRBJ2-7; d_call: TRBD2; v_call: TRBV7-9; clone_size: -; cdr3_nt: TGTGCCAGCAGCTCCCTAGCGGGGGGGGTGGCGGTGTACGAGCAGTACTTC; cdr3_aa: CASSSLAGGVAVYEQYF
j_call: TRBJ2-2; d_call: -; v_call: TRBV28; clone_size: -; cdr3_nt: TGTGCCAGCAGTTCCCTCGGAGGGGGTAACACCGGGGAGCTGTTTTTT; cdr3_aa: CASSSLGGGNTGELFF
j_call: TRBJ2-1; d_call: TRBD2; v_call: TRBV7-7; clone_size: -; cdr3_nt: TGTGCTAGCAGCGCGCGGGCGGGGGGGTACAATGAGCAGTTCTTC; cdr3_aa: CASSARAGGYNEQFF
j_call: TRBJ1-2; d_call: TRBD1; v_call: TRBV6-6; clone_size: -; cdr3_nt: TGTGCCAGCAGTTACCGGGCCAAAGACAGGGGGGAAGGCTACACCTTC; cdr3_aa: CASSYRAKDRGEGYTF
j_call: TRBJ2-3; d_call: TRBD2; v_call: TRBV7-9; clone_size: -; cdr3_nt: TGTGCCAGCAGCTCCGGCCAGTTTGCGGGGGGTAGCACAGATACGCAGTATTTT; cdr3_aa: CASSSGQFAGGSTDTQYF
j_call: TRBJ2-3; d_call: -; v_call: TRBV6-6; clone_size: -; cdr3_nt: TGTGCCAGCAGTTACTCGTCTTGGGGTCAAACAGATACGCAGTATTTT; cdr3_aa: CASSYSSWGQTDTQYF
j_call: TRBJ2-2; d_call: TRBD2; v_call: TRBV7-9; clone_size: -; cdr3_nt: TGTGCCAGCAACCCAAGAGGACTAGCCTCCACCGGGGAGCTGTTTTTT; cdr3_aa: CASNPRGLASTGELFF
j_call: TRBJ1-5; d_call: -; v_call: TRBV2; clone_size: -; cdr3_nt: TGTGCCAGCAGTCCCCTTCCCATCGGAGGATATAATCAGCCCCAGCATTTT; cdr3_aa: CASSPLPIGGYNQPQHF
j_call: TRBJ2-1; d_call: TRBD2; v_call: TRBV6-1; clone_size: -; cdr3_nt: TGTGCCAGCAGTGATCGGAGGGCTAGCGGGGGGACCTACAATGAGCAGTTCTTC; cdr3_aa: CASSDRRASGGTYNEQFF
j_call: TRBJ2-2; d_call: TRBD2; v_call: TRBV6-5; clone_size: -; cdr3_nt: TGTGCCACACGACTAGCGGTGAACACCGGGGAGCTGTTTTTT; cdr3_aa: CATRLAVNTGELFF
j_call: TRBJ1-1; d_call: -; v_call: TRBV12-5; clone_size: -; cdr3_nt: TGTGCTAGTGGTTGGACAGTCCTTCACTTCATGAACACTGAAGCTTTCTTT; cdr3_aa: CASGWTVLHFMNTEAFF
j_call: TRBJ2-5; d_call: -; v_call: TRBV30; clone_size: -; cdr3_nt: TGTGCCTGGAACGGGGGACAAGAGACCCAGTACTTC; cdr3_aa: CAWNGGQETQYF